The 13 T cell receptor beta chains below come from one sample, sequenced in a study of blood T cell repertoires in COVID-19. The table came from immunoSEQ multiplex PCR; TCRdb's copy has only in-frame clones and leaves some out. The table has almost 400,000 clones, approximately 87% seen once. Sequencing was performed on peripheral blood. These receptor sequences come from a woman aged 60-75 years with COVID-19, enrolled during active disease.

V and J are TRBV5-1 and TRBJ1-2; D is undetermined. The germline V gene has CDR1 SGHRS and CDR2 YFSETQ. V was cut by 0 bases and J by 0 bases, with 9 bases left in between. This CDR3 has 15 residues. CDR3 bases: TGCGCCAGCAGCTTGGAGACATATTCTAACTATGGCTACACCTTC. Translated, it gives CASSLETYSNYGYTF.

The chain combines TRBV7-2 with TRBJ2-3; TRBD2 aligns across 12 bases. The V segment lost 3 bases and the J segment 3 bases; nucleotides outside the gene matches: 7. Germline V gives CDR1 SGHTA, CDR2 FQGNSA. The CDR3 extends over 17 amino acids. The CDR3 protein is CASSLILLAGGTDTQYF. In DNA form, the CDR3 reads TGTGCCAGCAGCTTGATATTACTAGCGGGGGGAACAGATACGCAGTATTTT.

This clone was detected only once. The V call is TRBV19, the J call TRBJ2-3; 7 bases align to TRBD2. In germline, CDR1 is LNHDA, CDR2 SQIVND (reference sequence). This CDR3 spans 14 amino acids. The junction had 7 bases not matched to a gene; V was cut back by 7 bases and J by 3 bases. The CDR3 DNA sequence: TGTGCCAGTAATTTCGGGGGGAGTACAGATACGCAGTATTTT. Protein product: CASNFGGSTDTQYF.

The chain has TRBV10-1 and TRBJ1-5, with D uncertain. V was pared by 1 base and J by 3 bases, with 10 bases between. Germline-derived CDR1 and CDR2 are WNHNN and SYGVQD (reference sequence). The CDR3 spans 15 residues. Written as DNA, the CDR3 is TGCGCCAGCAGTGAGTACGGCGGCTCCAATCAGCCCCAGCATTTT. Translated: CASSEYGGSNQPQHF.

The J gene is TRBJ1-2, the V gene TRBV7-9, with D possibly being TRBD1 (5 bases). Germline V lookup: CDR1 SEHNR, CDR2 FQNEAQ (reference sequence). V dropped 5 bases and J dropped 0 bases, with 10 bases sitting between them. This CDR3 is built from 14 residues. In DNA, the CDR3 is TGTGCCAGCAGCGTGGACATCTCTAACTATGGCTACACCTTC. Translating it yields CASSVDISNYGYTF. Full variable domain (remainder filled in from reference TRBV7-9 and TRBJ1-2): DTGVSQNPRHKITKRGQNVTFRCDPISEHNRLYWYRQTLGQGPEFLTYFQNEAQLEKSRLLSDRFSAERPKGSFSTLEIQRTEQGDSAMYLCASSVDISNYGYTFGSGTRLTVV.

CDR3 nucleotide sequence: TGTGCCAGCAGTGCCGGCGCGGGGGAGCAGTATTTT. As protein: CASSAGAGEQYF. The V call is TRBV2, the J call TRBJ2-3, with 7 positions matching TRBD2. The CDR3 has 12 residues. Trimming removed 4 bases from V and 11 bases from J; junction bases left unmatched: 6. Germline V CDR1 and CDR2: SNHLY, FYNNEI.

This clone came up many times. This sequence joins TRBV6-5 and TRBJ2-7, with 7 bases that match TRBD1. The CDR3 contains 13 residues. Germline V gene sequence: CDR1 MNHEY, CDR2 SVGAGI. V was pared by 8 bases and J by 0 bases, with 4 bases of the junction left unmatched. The DNA for the CDR3 is TGTGCCAGCCGGGACAGTTACTCCTACGAGCAGTACTTC. Its translation is CASRDSYSYEQYF.

This chain links TRBV9 with TRBJ2-5; weak D call: TRBD1 (6 bases). Trimming shortened V by 3 bases and J by 5 bases, and 20 bases separated the two germline ends. The CDR3 covers 16 residues. Germline CDR1 reads SGDLS; CDR2 reads YYNGEE. This CDR3 reads CASSAGPGHSRETQYF. CDR3 DNA sequence: TGTGCCAGCAGCGCTGGACCGGGACACTCCCGGGAGACCCAGTACTTC.

The chain links TRBV6-5 to TRBJ2-2; possible D gene TRBD1, 5 bases. V was trimmed by 6 bases and J by 1 base, leaving 12 bases between them. This CDR3 has 15 residues. CDR1 is MNHEY and CDR2 is SVGAGI in the germline V gene. CDR3 amino acids: CASSPPTGNTGELFF. The CDR3 DNA follows: TGTGCCAGCAGCCCACCAACAGGGAACACCGGGGAGCTGTTTTTT.

The rearrangement links TRBV6-5 to TRBJ2-1; 8 bases fit TRBD1. The germline gives CDR1 MNHEY, CDR2 SVGAGI. The V segment lost 7 bases and the J segment 3 bases; nucleotides outside the gene matches: 5. The CDR3 runs to 14 residues. Here the CDR3 reads CASTRDRSYNEQFF. The CDR3 DNA sequence: TGTGCCAGCACCCGGGACAGGAGCTACAATGAGCAGTTCTTC.

The chain is built from TRBV3-1 (or the pseudogene TRBV3-2) and TRBJ1-2; TRBD1 is a possible D gene (5 bases). CDR1 LGHDT and CDR2 YNNKEL come from the germline V gene (reference sequence). Deletions cut 1 base from V and 6 bases from J, with 18 bases between. The CDR3 covers 16 residues. Here the CDR3 reads CASSQGGRWVINGYTF. The CDR3 region has the DNA TGTGCCAGCAGCCAAGGGGGCAGGTGGGTTATCAATGGCTACACCTTC.

This sequence joins TRBV2 and TRBJ2-5; TRBD2 agrees at 9 bases. V gave up 8 bases and J gave up 5 bases; unmatched junction bases: 12. CDR1 SNHLY and CDR2 FYNNEI come from the germline V gene. This CDR3 spans 15 amino acids. The CDR3 sequence: CASLYPRGGRETQYF. For the CDR3, the DNA is TGTGCCAGCCTTTACCCGCGGGGGGGCCGGGAGACCCAGTACTTC.

The CDR3 DNA reads TGCAGCGCGAGGACAGGGGACCATAATTCACCCCTCCACTTT. It specifies CSARTGDHNSPLHF. This rearrangement joins TRBV29-1 to TRBJ1-6, with TRBD1 matching over 9 bases. The CDR3 has 14 amino acids. V lost 7 bases to trimming and J lost 5 bases; unmatched junction nucleotides: 6. The germline V gene has CDR1 SQVTM and CDR2 ANQGSEA.